This TCR beta chain was identified in a study of T cell responses to AZD1222 COVID-19 vaccine. V lost 3 bases and J lost 12, with 11 bases in between. Germline V gene lookup returns CDR1 SGHDN and CDR2 FVKESK. CDR3 length: 11 amino acids. Method: immunoSEQ multiplex PCR; TCRdb's copy keeps in-frame clones and lacks some. This table holds 150,000 to 200,000 clones, around 89% found once. The sample consisted of peripheral blood, taken 28 days after the second dose of the MenACWY control vaccine. J is TRBJ1-1 and V is TRBV14; possible D gene TRBD1, 5 bases. This sequence originates from an adult who received the MenACWY meningococcal vaccine as a control. The DNA of the CDR3 is TGTGCCAGCAGCCACCTAGGGGAATCTTTCTTT. This encodes CASSHLGESFF. Full variable domain (outside the CDR3, taken from reference TRBV14 and TRBJ1-1): EAGVTQFPSHSVIEKGQTVTLRCDPISGHDNLYWYRRVMGKEIKFLLHFVKESKQDESGMPNNRFLAERTGGTYSTLKVQPAELEDSGVYFCASSHLGESFFGQGTRLTVV.